One sample yielded the 10 T cell receptor beta chains listed below, sequenced in a study of shared T cell receptors in the human thymus. Profiled with immunoSEQ multiplex PCR; TCRdb holds only in-frame clones, not every one. The top ten hold around 0.012% of the sample, which has just under 550,000 clones, 75% to 85% seen once. These data also formed part of another study, on human thymus T cells.

Sequencing used thymocytes. These receptors all come from a boy in the first two years of life with a congenital heart defect.

The chain joins TRBV21-1 to TRBJ2-5; TRBD2 is taken as the D call from the table, unchecked against the DNA. TRBV21-1 is termed a pseudogene. The CDR3 covers 17 residues. The CDR3 loop reads CASSKGVAGGRMETQYF. CDR3 in DNA: TGTGCCAGCAGCAAAGGGGTAGCGGGAGGGCGAATGGAGACCCAGTACTTC.

The V gene is TRBV6-1, the J gene TRBJ2-7; 9 bases agree with TRBD2. This CDR3 is 19 amino acids long. The J segment lost 0 bases and the V segment lost 2 bases, leaving 14 bases of the junction unmatched. The germline gives CDR1 MNHNS, CDR2 SASEGT. The CDR3 region is CASSEQLAGYHYPSYEQYF. In DNA, the CDR3 is TGTGCCAGCAGTGAACAGCTAGCGGGATACCATTACCCCTCCTACGAGCAGTACTTC.

V and J are TRBV5-6 and TRBJ2-1; TRBD1 agrees at 9 bases. V dropped 1 base and J dropped 8; count of bases not matched to a gene: 7. Germline lookup yields CDR1 SGHDT and CDR2 YYEEEE. The CDR3 spans 15 residues. The CDR3 DNA reads as TGTGCCAGCAGCTTGCCGGGACAGGGAACTCATGAGCAGTTCTTC. It is translated as CASSLPGQGTHEQFF.

This chain uses TRBV10-3 with TRBJ2-2, with TRBD1 matching over 7 bases. V lost 5 bases, J lost 6 bases, and 9 bases stayed unmatched. The CDR3 loop spans 15 amino acids. The germline CDR1 and CDR2 sequences are ENHRY and SYGVKD. As DNA, the CDR3 is TGTGCCATCAGTCGACAGGGCTCCTACGCCGGGGAGCTGTTTTTT. Protein sequence: CAISRQGSYAGELFF.

This chain uses TRBV14 with TRBJ2-3; 12 bases are a match to TRBD2. V was pared by 0 bases and J by 3 bases, with 7 bases of the junction left unmatched. CDR1 is SGHDN, CDR2 FVKESK, per germline. The CDR3 runs 18 residues. As DNA, the CDR3 is TGTGCCAGCAGCCAAGATAGGCCGACTAGCGGGAGTACAGATACGCAGTATTTT. Amino acids: CASSQDRPTSGSTDTQYF. Supplemented by reference TRBV14 and TRBJ2-3, the full variable domain reads EAGVTQFPSHSVIEKGQTVTLRCDPISGHDNLYWYRRVMGKEIKFLLHFVKESKQDESGMPNNRFLAERTGGTYSTLKVQPAELEDSGVYFCASSQDRPTSGSTDTQYFGPGTRLTVL.

Here the CDR3 DNA reads TGTGCCACCAGCAACGGGACAGGGGCCTACGAGCAGTACTTC. The encoded protein is CATSNGTGAYEQYF. The chain couples TRBV15 to TRBJ2-7; TRBD1 matches at 10 bases. V shed 4 bases, J shed 2 bases, and the junction held 2 bases outside the gene matches. The CDR3 contains 14 residues. Per germline, CDR1 LNHNV and CDR2 YYDKDF (reference sequence).

The chain joins TRBV4-2 to TRBJ2-3, with D uncertain. The CDR3 contains 15 residues. The V end lost 0 bases, the J end lost 1 base, and 8 bases lay between the germline ends. Germline values: CDR1 LGHNA, CDR2 YNFKEQ. CDR3 sequence: CASSQDLVGTDTQYF. In DNA form, the CDR3 reads TGTGCCAGCAGCCAAGATCTAGTTGGCACAGATACGCAGTATTTT.

The chain is built from TRBV28 and TRBJ2-1; 10 bases are shared with TRBD2. Germline V CDR1 and CDR2: MDHEN, SYDVKM. The junction had 4 bases not matched to a gene; V was cut back by 6 bases and J by 5 bases. This CDR3 is 14 amino acids long. This chain's CDR3 is CASRGTSADNEQFF. CDR3 DNA sequence: TGTGCCAGCAGAGGGACTAGCGCCGACAATGAGCAGTTCTTC.

The rearrangement uses TRBV11-2 and TRBJ2-7; 10 nucleotides align to TRBD2. This CDR3 region has 14 residues. The junction had 3 bases not matched to a gene; V was cut back by 5 bases and J by 2 bases. From germline, CDR1 is SGHAT and CDR2 FQNNGV. In nucleotides, the CDR3 is TGTGCCAGCAGCACCCTAGCGGGAGCCTACGAGCAGTACTTC. It is translated as CASSTLAGAYEQYF.

This sequence joins TRBV7-8 and TRBJ1-2, with D maybe TRBD1 (6 bases). V lost 3 bases, J lost 8 bases, and 28 bases lay in between. The CDR3 spans 18 residues. From germline, CDR1 is SGHVS and CDR2 FQNEAQ. The DNA for the CDR3 is TGTGCCAGCAGCTTCAAGCAAACAGGACAGCCCACCACTCTGGGCTACACCTTC. Translated: CASSFKQTGQPTTLGYTF. The full variable domain, with the rest looked up from reference TRBV7-8 and TRBJ1-2, is GAGVSQSPRYKVAKRGQDVALRCDPISGHVSLFWYQQALGQGPEFLTYFQNEAQLDKSGLPSDRFFAERPEGSVSTLKIQRTQQEDSAVYLCASSFKQTGQPTTLGYTFGSGTRLTVV.